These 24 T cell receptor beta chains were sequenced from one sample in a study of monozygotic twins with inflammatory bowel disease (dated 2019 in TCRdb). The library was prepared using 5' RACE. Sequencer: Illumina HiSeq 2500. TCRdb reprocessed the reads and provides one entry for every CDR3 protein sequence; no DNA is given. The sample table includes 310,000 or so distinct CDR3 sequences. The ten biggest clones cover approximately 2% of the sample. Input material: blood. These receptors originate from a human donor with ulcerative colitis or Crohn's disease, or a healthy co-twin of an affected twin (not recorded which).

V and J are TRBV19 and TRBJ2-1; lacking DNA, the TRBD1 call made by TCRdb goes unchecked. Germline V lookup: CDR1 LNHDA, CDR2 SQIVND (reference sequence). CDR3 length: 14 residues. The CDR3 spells CASSIRQGANEQFF. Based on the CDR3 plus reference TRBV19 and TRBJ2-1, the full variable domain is DGGITQSPKYLFRKEGQNVTLSCEQNLNHDAMYWYRQDPGQGLRLIYYSQIVNDFQKGDIAEGYSVSREKKESFPLTVTSAQKNPTAFYLCASSIRQGANEQFFGPGTRLTVL.

CDR3 sequence reads: CAISEGSYEQYF. This rearrangement joins TRBV10-3 to TRBJ2-7. The CDR3 loop spans 12 amino acids. The germline CDR1 and CDR2 sequences are ENHRY and SYGVKD.

This CDR3 is CAWSPDRGGAQYF. The chain joins TRBV30 to TRBJ2-3; without DNA, the TCRdb call of TRBD1 cannot be checked. Germline V gives CDR1 GTSNPN, CDR2 SVGIG (reference sequence). The CDR3 contains 13 residues.

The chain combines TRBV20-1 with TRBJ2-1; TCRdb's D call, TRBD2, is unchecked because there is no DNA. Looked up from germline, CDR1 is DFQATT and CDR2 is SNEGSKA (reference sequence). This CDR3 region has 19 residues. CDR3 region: CSAQPGLAGIPSSYNEQFF.

The CDR3 sequence: CASSNHTKTADTQYF. This rearrangement joins TRBV5-1 to TRBJ2-3; TCRdb indicates TRBD1, and absent DNA this call remains unverified. The germline CDR1 and CDR2 sequences are SGHRS and YFSETQ. The CDR3 covers 15 residues.

CDR3 sequence: CSARSPWGGDEQFF. The chain couples TRBV20-1 to TRBJ2-1; absent DNA, TCRdb's TRBD1 call cannot be checked. CDR3 length: 14 residues. Germline V CDR1 and CDR2: DFQATT, SNEGSKA (reference sequence).

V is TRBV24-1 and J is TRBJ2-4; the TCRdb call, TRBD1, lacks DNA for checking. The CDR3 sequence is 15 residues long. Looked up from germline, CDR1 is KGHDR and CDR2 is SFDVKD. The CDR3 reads CATSPGTGTENIQYF.

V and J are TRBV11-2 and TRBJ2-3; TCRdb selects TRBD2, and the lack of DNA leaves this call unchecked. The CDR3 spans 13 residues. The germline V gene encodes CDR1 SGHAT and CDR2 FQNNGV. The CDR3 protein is CASSLGEGGTQYF.

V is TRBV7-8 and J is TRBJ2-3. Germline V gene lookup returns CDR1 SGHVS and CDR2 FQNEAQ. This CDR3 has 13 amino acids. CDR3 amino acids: CASSLAFRDTQYF.

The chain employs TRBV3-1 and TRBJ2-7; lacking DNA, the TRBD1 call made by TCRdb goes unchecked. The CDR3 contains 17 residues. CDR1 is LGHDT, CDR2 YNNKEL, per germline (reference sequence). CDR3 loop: CASSQGGRDAVTYEQYF.

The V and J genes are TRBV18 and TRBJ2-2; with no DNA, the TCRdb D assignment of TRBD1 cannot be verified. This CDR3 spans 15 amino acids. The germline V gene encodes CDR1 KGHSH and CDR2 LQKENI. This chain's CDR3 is CASSTGQGDTGELFF.

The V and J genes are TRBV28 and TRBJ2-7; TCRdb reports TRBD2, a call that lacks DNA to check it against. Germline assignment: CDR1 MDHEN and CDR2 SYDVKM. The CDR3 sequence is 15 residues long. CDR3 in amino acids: CASRFPGTSDYEQYF.

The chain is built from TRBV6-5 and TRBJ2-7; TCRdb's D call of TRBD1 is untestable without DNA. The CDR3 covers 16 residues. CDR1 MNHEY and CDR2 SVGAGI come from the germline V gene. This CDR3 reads CASSYASRGLLGEQYF.

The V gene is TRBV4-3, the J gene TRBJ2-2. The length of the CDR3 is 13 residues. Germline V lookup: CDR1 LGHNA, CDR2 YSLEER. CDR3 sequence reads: CASSQERARDLFF.

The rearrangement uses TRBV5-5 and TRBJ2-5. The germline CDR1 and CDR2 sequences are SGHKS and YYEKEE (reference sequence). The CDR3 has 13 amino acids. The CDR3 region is CASSLPSGETQYF.

CDR3 loop: CASSVKDEQYF. This chain links TRBV28 with TRBJ2-7. The CDR3 has 11 amino acids. Germline CDR1 reads MDHEN; CDR2 reads SYDVKM.

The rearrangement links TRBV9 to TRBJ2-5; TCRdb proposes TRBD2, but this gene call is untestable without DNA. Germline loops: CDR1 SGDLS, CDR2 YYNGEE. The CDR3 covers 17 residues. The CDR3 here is CASSQWAGLAGQETQYF.

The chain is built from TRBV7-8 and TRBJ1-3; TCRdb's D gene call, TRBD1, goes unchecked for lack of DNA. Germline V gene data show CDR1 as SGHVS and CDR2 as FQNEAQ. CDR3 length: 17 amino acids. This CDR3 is CASSPQGTPAPGNTIYF.

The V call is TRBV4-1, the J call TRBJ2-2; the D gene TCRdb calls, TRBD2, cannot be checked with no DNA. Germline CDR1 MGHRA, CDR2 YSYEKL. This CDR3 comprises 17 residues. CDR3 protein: CASSQRFAGGHTGELFF.

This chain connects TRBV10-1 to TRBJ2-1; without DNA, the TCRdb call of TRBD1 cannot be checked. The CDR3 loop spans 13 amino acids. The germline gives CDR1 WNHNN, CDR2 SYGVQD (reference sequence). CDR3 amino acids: CASRRTEISPQFF.

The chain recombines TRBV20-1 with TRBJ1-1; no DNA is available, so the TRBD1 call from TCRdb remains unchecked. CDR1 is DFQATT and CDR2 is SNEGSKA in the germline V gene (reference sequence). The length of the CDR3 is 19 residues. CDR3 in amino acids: CSAREETGGVTLRGTEAFF.

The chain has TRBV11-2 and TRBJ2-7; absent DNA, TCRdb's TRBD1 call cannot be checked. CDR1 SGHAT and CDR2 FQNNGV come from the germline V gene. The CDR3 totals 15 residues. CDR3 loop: CASSLGKGAGYEQYF.

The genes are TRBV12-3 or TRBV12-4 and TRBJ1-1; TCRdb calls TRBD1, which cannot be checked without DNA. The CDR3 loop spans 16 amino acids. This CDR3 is CASSLLEPGSGTEAFF.

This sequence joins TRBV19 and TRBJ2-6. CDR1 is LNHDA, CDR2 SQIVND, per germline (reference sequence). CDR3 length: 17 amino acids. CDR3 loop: CASSIANSPSGANVLTF.